This T cell receptor beta chain was recovered during a study of spatial heterogeneity in lung cancer. Study context: Detected beta-chain sequences consistently exceeded alpha-chain sequences. A module score for T cells, taken from matched bulk RNA-seq, correlated strongly with TCR transcript counts in tumor regions. Broader study findings: Higher tumor mutation counts went along with higher counts of expanded intratumoral alpha and beta TCRs. The study found that ubiquitous and regional expanded TCR counts tracked ubiquitous and regional nonsynonymous mutations, respectively.

Described time point: sample taken at primary tumor resection. Frozen PBMC, nontumor lung or tumor provided whole RNA, which was sequenced unsorted. The CDR3 loop spans 16 amino acids. V was pared by 4 bases and J by 5 bases, with 16 bases of the junction left unmatched. Germline loops: CDR1 GTSNPN, CDR2 SVGIG (reference sequence). TCRdb re-called the 5' RACE reads with MiXCR, one entry per CDR3 protein. Of over 15,000 distinct CDR3 sequences listed, roughly 7% are singletons. This clonotype was detected many times. Its matching antigen is unknown. Sequencing used lung tumor tissue, obtained at surgery. The source is a female donor with early-stage non-small cell lung cancer. The chain combines TRBV30 with TRBJ1-1, with 7 bases lining up with TRBD1. This CDR3 is CAWTRRGQPRGTEAFF. In nucleotides, the CDR3 is TGTGCCTGGACCCGTCGGGGACAGCCAAGAGGGACTGAAGCTTTCTTT.